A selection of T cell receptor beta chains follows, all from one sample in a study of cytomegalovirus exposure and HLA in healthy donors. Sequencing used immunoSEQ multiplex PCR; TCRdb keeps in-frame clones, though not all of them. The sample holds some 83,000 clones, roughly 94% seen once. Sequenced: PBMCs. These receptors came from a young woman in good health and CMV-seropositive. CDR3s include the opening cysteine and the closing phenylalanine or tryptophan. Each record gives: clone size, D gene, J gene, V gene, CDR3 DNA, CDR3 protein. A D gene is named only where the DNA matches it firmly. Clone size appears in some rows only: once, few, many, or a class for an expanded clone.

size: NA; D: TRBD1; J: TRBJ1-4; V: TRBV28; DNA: TGTGCCAGCAGTTTCTATTTTCCGGGACAGGGTAAAGGTGAAAAACTGTTTTTT; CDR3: CASSFYFPGQGKGEKLFF
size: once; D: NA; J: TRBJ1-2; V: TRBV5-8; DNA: TGTGCCAGCAACCCTGCAGGGAACTATGGCTACACCTTC; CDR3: CASNPAGNYGYTF
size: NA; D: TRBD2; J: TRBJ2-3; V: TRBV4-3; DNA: TGCGCCAGCAGCCCCGGACTAGAGGTAACAGATACGCAGTATTTT; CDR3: CASSPGLEVTDTQYF
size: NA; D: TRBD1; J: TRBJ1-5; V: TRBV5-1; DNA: TGCGCCAGCAGCCTAGACGGACAGGGGGGTCAGCCCCAGCATTTT; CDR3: CASSLDGQGGQPQHF
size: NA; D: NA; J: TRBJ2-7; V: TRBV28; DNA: TGTGCCAGCAGTCCTTGGGACTCCACCGCCAGTGTGCAGTACTTC; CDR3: CASSPWDSTASVQYF
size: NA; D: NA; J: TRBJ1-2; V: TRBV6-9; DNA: TGTGCCAGCAGTACCTTAATCGCAGCCGGGACACGATATGGCTACACCTTC; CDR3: CASSTLIAAGTRYGYTF
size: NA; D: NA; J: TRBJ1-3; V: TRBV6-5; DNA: TGTGCCAGCAGCCAGGTCTCTGGAAACACCATATATTTT; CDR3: CASSQVSGNTIYF
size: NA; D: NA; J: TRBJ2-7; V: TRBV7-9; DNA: TGTGCCAGCAGCTTAGAGCTCTACGAGCAGTACTTC; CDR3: CASSLELYEQYF
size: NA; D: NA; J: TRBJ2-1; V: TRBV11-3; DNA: TGTGCCAGCAGCTCCCGGACAGCAGACAATGAGCAGTTCTTC; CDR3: CASSSRTADNEQFF
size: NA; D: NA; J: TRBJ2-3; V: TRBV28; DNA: TGTGCCAGCAGTTTAGCGGTTACGGGGGCAGATACGCAGTATTTT; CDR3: CASSLAVTGADTQYF
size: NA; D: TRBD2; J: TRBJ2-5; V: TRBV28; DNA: TGTGCCAGCACCCTAGCGGGGTTAGGGGAGACCCAGTACTTC; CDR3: CASTLAGLGETQYF
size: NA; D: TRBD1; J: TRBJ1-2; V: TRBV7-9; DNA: TGTGCCAGCAGCACCGGGACAGCGAATGGCTACACCTTC; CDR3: CASSTGTANGYTF
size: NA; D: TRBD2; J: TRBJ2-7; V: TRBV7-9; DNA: TGTGCCAGCAACCAAGGACTAGCGGGAGCTCGCGAGCAGTACTTC; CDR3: CASNQGLAGAREQYF
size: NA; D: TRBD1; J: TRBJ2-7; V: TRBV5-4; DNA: TGTGCCAGCAGCGGGGACAGACTAACCTACGAGCAGTACTTC; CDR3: CASSGDRLTYEQYF
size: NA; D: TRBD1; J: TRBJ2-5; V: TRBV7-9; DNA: TGTGCCAGCAGCTTAGTTGGGACAGTGACTCAAGAGACCCAGTACTTC; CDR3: CASSLVGTVTQETQYF
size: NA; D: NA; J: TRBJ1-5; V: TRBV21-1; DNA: TGTGCCAGCAGCATAGGGTCGACAGGGGGGAGCAATCAGCCCCAGCATTTT; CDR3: CASSIGSTGGSNQPQHF
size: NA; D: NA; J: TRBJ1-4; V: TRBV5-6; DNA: TGTGCCAGCAGCTTGAAGGGGGCTAATGAAAAACTGTTTTTT; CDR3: CASSLKGANEKLFF
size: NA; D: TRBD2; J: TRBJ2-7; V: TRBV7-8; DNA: TGTGCCAGCAGCTTACAATTAGCGGGGGGGGACGAGCAGTACTTC; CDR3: CASSLQLAGGDEQYF
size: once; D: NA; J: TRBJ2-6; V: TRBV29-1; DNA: TGCAGCGTAGGAGCCACCTCTGGGGCCAACGTCCTGACTTTC; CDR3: CSVGATSGANVLTF
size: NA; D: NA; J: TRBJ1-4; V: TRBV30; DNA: TGTGCCTGGAGTTATTCAGGGGCTAATGAAAAACTGTTTTTT; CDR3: CAWSYSGANEKLFF
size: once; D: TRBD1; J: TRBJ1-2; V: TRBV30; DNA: TGTGCCTGGAGTACAGGGGGCGACTATGGCTACACCTTC; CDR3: CAWSTGGDYGYTF
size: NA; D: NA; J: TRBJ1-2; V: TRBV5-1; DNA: TGCGCCAGCAGCTTGGTCGGGCGGGGGGGCTATGGCTACACCTTC; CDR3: CASSLVGRGGYGYTF
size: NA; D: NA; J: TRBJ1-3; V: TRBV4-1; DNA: TGCGCCAGCAGCCAAGAACAAAGTGAGGGTAACACCATATATTTT; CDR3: CASSQEQSEGNTIYF
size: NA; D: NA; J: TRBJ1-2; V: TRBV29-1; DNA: TGCAGCGTTGGCAGCGACCGTAACTATGGCTACACCTTC; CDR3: CSVGSDRNYGYTF
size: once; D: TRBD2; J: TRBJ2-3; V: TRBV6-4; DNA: TGTGCCAGCAGTCGGGGGGGCCTAGATACGCAGTATTTT; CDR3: CASSRGGLDTQYF
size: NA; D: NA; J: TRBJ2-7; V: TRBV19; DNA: TGTGCCAGTAGTATGGGGGGCTACGAGCAGTACTTC; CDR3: CASSMGGYEQYF
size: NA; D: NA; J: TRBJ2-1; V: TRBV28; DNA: TGTGCCAGCAGTTTAAGCCCGGTTCTCTACAATGAGCAGTTCTTC; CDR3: CASSLSPVLYNEQFF
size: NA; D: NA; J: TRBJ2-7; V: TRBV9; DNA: TGTGCCAGCAGTCCTTTTTCAGGGGCTCTCACCTACGAGCAGTACTTC; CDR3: CASSPFSGALTYEQYF
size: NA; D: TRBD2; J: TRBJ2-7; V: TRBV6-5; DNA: TGTGCCAGCAGTTACCGTGCGGGGGACTACGAGCAGTACTTC; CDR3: CASSYRAGDYEQYF
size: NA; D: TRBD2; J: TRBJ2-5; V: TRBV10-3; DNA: TGTGCCATCAGTGAGGGGACTAGCGGACAAGAGACCCAGTACTTC; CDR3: CAISEGTSGQETQYF
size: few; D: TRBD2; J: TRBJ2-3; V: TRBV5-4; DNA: TGTGCCAGCAGCTGGGGACTAGCGGGGGTCACAGATACGCAGTATTTT; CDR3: CASSWGLAGVTDTQYF
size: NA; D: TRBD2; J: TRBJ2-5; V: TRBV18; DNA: TGTGCCAGCTCACCGCTAGCGGGGGAGACCCAGTACTTC; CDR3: CASSPLAGETQYF
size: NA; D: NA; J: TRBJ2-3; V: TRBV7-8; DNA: TGTGCCAGCAGCTTCGGTAAAGATACGCAGTATTTT; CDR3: CASSFGKDTQYF
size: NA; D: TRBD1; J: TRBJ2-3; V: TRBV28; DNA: TGTGCCAGCAGTCTAGGACAGGGGGCAAGTACCGATACGCAGTATTTT; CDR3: CASSLGQGASTDTQYF
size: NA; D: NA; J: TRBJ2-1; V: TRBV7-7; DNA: TGTGCCAGCAGCCCAAACACCGGGGATGAGCAGTTCTTC; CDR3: CASSPNTGDEQFF
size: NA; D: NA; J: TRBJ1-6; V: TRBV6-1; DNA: TGTGCCAGCAGTCCATCAGGGTTACCAGCCCTCCACTTT; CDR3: CASSPSGLPALHF
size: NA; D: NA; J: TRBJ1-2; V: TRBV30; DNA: TGTGCCTGGAGTGTACTGGGTGGGACACTCTCTCGGGGCTACACCTTC; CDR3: CAWSVLGGTLSRGYTF
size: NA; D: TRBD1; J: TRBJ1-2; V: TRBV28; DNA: TGTGCCAGCAGTCCTCCCCCAGGGGACAGGGGATATGGCTACACCTTC; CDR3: CASSPPPGDRGYGYTF
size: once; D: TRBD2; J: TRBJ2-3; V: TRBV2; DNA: TGTGCCAGCAGGGCGACTAGCGGGAGCACAGATACGCAGTATTTT; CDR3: CASRATSGSTDTQYF
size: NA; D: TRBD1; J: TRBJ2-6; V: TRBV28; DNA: TGTGCCAGCAGTTTACCCGGACAGGGGCCCAACGTCCTGACTTTC; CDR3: CASSLPGQGPNVLTF
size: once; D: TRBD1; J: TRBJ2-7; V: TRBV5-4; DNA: TGTGCCAGCCATCGACCCGGGACAGGACCACTCATGAGGTACGAGCAGTACTTC; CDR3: CASHRPGTGPLMRYEQYF
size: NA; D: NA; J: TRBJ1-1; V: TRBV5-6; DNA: TGTGCCAGCAGCTTGGTCGGGCGGGAGAACACTGAAGCTTTCTTT; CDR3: CASSLVGRENTEAFF
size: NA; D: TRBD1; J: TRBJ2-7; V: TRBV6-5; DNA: TGTGCCAGCAGTTACCGGGAAGGGGGCCCCTACGAGCAGTACTTC; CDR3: CASSYREGGPYEQYF
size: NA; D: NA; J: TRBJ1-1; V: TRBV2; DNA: TGTGCCAGCAGTGGGGGACTCTCGGTGGCCACTGAAGCTTTCTTT; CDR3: CASSGGLSVATEAFF
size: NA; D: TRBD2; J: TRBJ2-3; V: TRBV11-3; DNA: TGTGCCAGCAGCGTAGGACTAGCTAGCACAGATACGCAGTATTTT; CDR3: CASSVGLASTDTQYF
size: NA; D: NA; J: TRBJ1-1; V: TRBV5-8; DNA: TGTGCCACCCGGTTTAATAGAGACACTGAAGCTTTCTTT; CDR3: CATRFNRDTEAFF
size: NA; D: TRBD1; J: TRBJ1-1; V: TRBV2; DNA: TGTGCCAGCAGTGCGTGGGACAGTGAAGTTGAAGCTTTCTTT; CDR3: CASSAWDSEVEAFF
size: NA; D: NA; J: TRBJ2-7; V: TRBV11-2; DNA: TGTGCCAGCAGCTTTATTAGGAGGACGCGGGGAACCTCCTACGAGCAGTACTTC; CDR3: CASSFIRRTRGTSYEQYF
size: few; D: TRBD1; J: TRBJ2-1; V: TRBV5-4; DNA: TGTGCCAGCAGCCAGGGGGCAGGGCCGGCGAATGAGCAGTTCTTC; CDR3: CASSQGAGPANEQFF
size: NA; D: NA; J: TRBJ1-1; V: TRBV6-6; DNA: TGTGCCAGCAGAAGGGAACAGGATTCTCCTGAAGCTTTCTTT; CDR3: CASRREQDSPEAFF
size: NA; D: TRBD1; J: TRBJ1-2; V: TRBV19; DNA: TGTGCCAGTAGAACCGGGACAGTAGGCTATGGCTACACCTTC; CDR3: CASRTGTVGYGYTF
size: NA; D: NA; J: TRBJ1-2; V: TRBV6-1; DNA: TGTGCCAGCAGGCCGGGACAAGACTATGGCTACACCTTC; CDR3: CASRPGQDYGYTF
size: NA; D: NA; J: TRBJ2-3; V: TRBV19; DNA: TGTGCCAGTAGTATAGGGTCTAGACTCACAGATACGCAGTATTTT; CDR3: CASSIGSRLTDTQYF
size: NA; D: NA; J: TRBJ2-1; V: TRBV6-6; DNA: TGTGCCAGCAGTTACCCCGGACGCTCCAGGGATGAGCAGTTCTTC; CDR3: CASSYPGRSRDEQFF